The clone carrying this T cell receptor beta chain was recorded a few times. The CDR3 is made up of 12 amino acids. From germline, CDR1 is MNHEY and CDR2 SVGAGI. With 6 bases removed from V and 7 bases from J, the gap between germline ends came to 12 bases. This specimen comes from a study of T-cell reconstitution after alpha-beta-depleted transplantation in children. Preparation of the TCRbeta library was carried out with unique molecular identifiers. Via MiXCR, TCRdb re-called the PCR reads, giving one row per CDR3 protein. The sample consists of about 250,000 distinct CDR3 sequences, under 30% of them appearing once.

The chain couples TRBV6-5 to TRBJ1-1, with D possibly TRBD1 on 5 matching bases. The starting material was PBMCs, mostly from graft donor cells, obtained 360 days after TCRalphabeta/CD19-depleted stem cell transplant. The sequence derives from a female patient younger than 10 who had a stem cell transplant for congenital amegakaryocytic thrombocytopenia, so the T cells may come from the graft donor. The CDR3 DNA reads TGTGCCAGCAGCTACCGGGACGGTGAAGCTTTCTTT. Its protein is CASSYRDGEAFF.